A selection of T cell receptor beta chains follows, all from one sample in a study of graft-versus-host responses after intestinal transplantation. Some clones are missing from TCRdb's copy, which holds only in-frame ones; the method was immunoSEQ multiplex PCR. This sample has approximately 75,000 clones, with approximately 94% found just once. The antigens of these receptors remain unknown. The material sequenced was unstimulated CD8+ T cells sorted from spleen or lymph node cells, taken before intestinal transplant. These receptors were taken from a human donor who received an intestinal transplant. The CDR3 runs from the conserved cysteine through the conserved F or W. D genes are given only for firm matches. A row's size may be missing; if present it is once, few, many or a size class.

length: 15
D: -
V: TRBV6-5
J: TRBJ2-2
size: -
DNA: TGTGCCAGCAGTTACTTCCCTGGACACTTCGGGGAGCTGTTTTTT
CDR3: CASSYFPGHFGELFF

length: 15
D: TRBD1
V: TRBV30
J: TRBJ2-2
size: once
DNA: TGTGCCTGGAACCCAGGGACAGGGGGCACCGGGGAGCTGTTTTTT
CDR3: CAWNPGTGGTGELFF

length: 17
D: TRBD1
V: TRBV5-6
J: TRBJ1-5
size: once
DNA: TGTGCCAGCAGCTTGGGAACAGGGGGGATAAGCAATCAGCCCCAGCATTTT
CDR3: CASSLGTGGISNQPQHF

length: 16
D: TRBD2
V: TRBV7-3
J: TRBJ2-1
size: -
DNA: TGTGCCAGCAGCCCGGACGGGAGGAGCTCCTACAATGAGCAGTTCTTC
CDR3: CASSPDGRSSYNEQFF

length: 14
D: -
V: TRBV10-3
J: TRBJ1-2
size: -
DNA: TGTGCCACCAGTGAGTCGGGCAGGTTATATGGCTACACCTTC
CDR3: CATSESGRLYGYTF

length: 14
D: TRBD2
V: TRBV2
J: TRBJ2-1
size: -
DNA: TGTGCCAGCATGGTACTAGCGGGTAACAATGAGCAGTTCTTC
CDR3: CASMVLAGNNEQFF

length: 13
D: -
V: TRBV27
J: TRBJ2-7
size: -
DNA: TGTGCCAGCAGTTCAGGGACTCCCTACGAGCAGTACTTC
CDR3: CASSSGTPYEQYF

length: 16
D: TRBD2
V: TRBV28
J: TRBJ2-5
size: -
DNA: TGTGCCAGCAGTTTGTTGTACGGGAGGGCCGGGGAGACCCAGTACTTC
CDR3: CASSLLYGRAGETQYF

length: 12
D: TRBD1
V: TRBV5-1
J: TRBJ2-1
size: -
DNA: TGCGCCAGCAGCTTTAGGACAGGGGATCAGTTCTTC
CDR3: CASSFRTGDQFF

length: 15
D: TRBD2
V: TRBV28
J: TRBJ2-3
size: -
DNA: TGTGCCAGCAGTTTATGGGGGGAGGGAACAGATACGCAGTATTTT
CDR3: CASSLWGEGTDTQYF

length: 15
D: -
V: TRBV6-1
J: TRBJ2-1
size: -
DNA: TGTGCCAGCAGTGGGCCGGGGGAGTCCTACAATGAGCAGTTCTTC
CDR3: CASSGPGESYNEQFF

length: 16
D: TRBD2
V: TRBV18
J: TRBJ2-1
size: -
DNA: TGTGCCAGCTCACAACTAGCGGGAGGGCCGGTAGATGAGCAGTTCTTC
CDR3: CASSQLAGGPVDEQFF

length: 17
D: -
V: TRBV27
J: TRBJ1-1
size: -
DNA: TGTGCCAGCAGTTTATCTCGACAGATACCCATGAACACTGAAGCTTTCTTT
CDR3: CASSLSRQIPMNTEAFF

length: 16
D: TRBD2
V: TRBV5-1
J: TRBJ2-7
size: -
DNA: TGCGCCAGCAGCTTCAGGACTAGCGGGAGTCTTGACGAGCAGTACTTC
CDR3: CASSFRTSGSLDEQYF

length: 16
D: TRBD1
V: TRBV19
J: TRBJ1-3
size: -
DNA: TGTGCCAGTACTCCAGGACAGGGCGAATTCGGAAACACCATATATTTT
CDR3: CASTPGQGEFGNTIYF

length: 15
D: TRBD2
V: TRBV27
J: TRBJ2-7
size: -
DNA: TGTGCCAGCAGTTCCAAACTCCGGGAGGGCTACGAGCAGTACTTC
CDR3: CASSSKLREGYEQYF

length: 14
D: TRBD1
V: TRBV10-2
J: TRBJ1-2
size: -
DNA: TGCGCCAGCAGGAGGGACAGGGGCCCCTATGGCTACACCTTC
CDR3: CASRRDRGPYGYTF

length: 16
D: -
V: TRBV9
J: TRBJ1-2
size: -
DNA: TGTGCCAGCAGCGTAGCTTGGCAGTCCCCTAACTATGGCTACACCTTC
CDR3: CASSVAWQSPNYGYTF

length: 13
D: -
V: TRBV29-1
J: TRBJ1-1
size: -
DNA: TGCAGCGTTGGTCCAGGGGTGAACACTGAAGCTTTCTTT
CDR3: CSVGPGVNTEAFF

length: 12
D: -
V: TRBV27
J: TRBJ1-5
size: once
DNA: TGTGCCAGCAGCTCAGAGGATCAGCCCCAGCATTTT
CDR3: CASSSEDQPQHF

length: 17
D: -
V: TRBV18
J: TRBJ2-7
size: -
DNA: TGTGCCAGCTCACCACGGTTTAGGCAGCCATATGCCTACGAGCAGTACTTC
CDR3: CASSPRFRQPYAYEQYF

length: 14
D: -
V: TRBV11-2
J: TRBJ1-1
size: -
DNA: TGTGCCAGCAGCTCACAAGGGGGGCTGGCTGAAGCTTTCTTT
CDR3: CASSSQGGLAEAFF

length: 14
D: -
V: TRBV5-1
J: TRBJ2-7
size: -
DNA: TGCGCCAGCAGCTCACTGACGGGGGACTACGAGCAGTACTTC
CDR3: CASSSLTGDYEQYF

length: 16
D: TRBD2
V: TRBV9
J: TRBJ2-1
size: -
DNA: TGCGCCAGCAGCTTATACCCGGGAGGATCCTACAATGAGCAGTTCTTC
CDR3: CASSLYPGGSYNEQFF

length: 13
D: -
V: TRBV5-1
J: TRBJ1-1
size: -
DNA: TGCGCCAGCAGCTTGGATGGGACCACTGAAGCTTTCTTT
CDR3: CASSLDGTTEAFF

length: 14
D: -
V: TRBV9
J: TRBJ2-7
size: -
DNA: TGTGCCAGCAGCGTAGAGGGGCAGAACGACGAGCAGTACTTC
CDR3: CASSVEGQNDEQYF

length: 11
D: -
V: TRBV5-1
J: TRBJ2-1
size: -
DNA: TGCGCCAGCAGCTTGGCGAATGAGCAGTTCTTC
CDR3: CASSLANEQFF

length: 14
D: -
V: TRBV13
J: TRBJ2-5
size: once
DNA: TGTGCCAGCACCCTCAGACAGGTACAAGAGACCCAGTACTTC
CDR3: CASTLRQVQETQYF

length: 14
D: -
V: TRBV27
J: TRBJ2-7
size: -
DNA: TGTGCCAGCAGTTTAGGCGGAGGGTTCTACGAGCAGTACTTC
CDR3: CASSLGGGFYEQYF

length: 14
D: -
V: TRBV7-3
J: TRBJ2-5
size: -
DNA: TGTGCCAGCAGCCGCGAGGGGTTAGAAGAGACCCAGTACTTC
CDR3: CASSREGLEETQYF

length: 15
D: -
V: TRBV5-4
J: TRBJ2-1
size: -
DNA: TGTGCCAGCAGCTTAGGACGGGTTATCTACAATGAGCAGTTCTTC
CDR3: CASSLGRVIYNEQFF

length: 9
D: -
V: TRBV29-1
J: TRBJ1-1
size: -
DNA: TGTAGCGTTGGGCTTGAAGCTTTCTTC
CDR3: CSVGLEAFF

length: 17
D: -
V: TRBV7-9
J: TRBJ1-3
size: once
DNA: TGTGCCAGCAGCTTAGATACGGTTAGGGCCTTTGGAAACACCATATATTTT
CDR3: CASSLDTVRAFGNTIYF

length: 13
D: TRBD1
V: TRBV5-6
J: TRBJ2-7
size: -
DNA: TGTGCCAGCAGCCCCGGGACAGCCTACGAGCAGTACTTC
CDR3: CASSPGTAYEQYF

length: 15
D: -
V: TRBV5-1
J: TRBJ2-3
size: -
DNA: TGCGCCAGCAGCTTCCGGGAGACAGTCACAGATACGCAGTATTTT
CDR3: CASSFRETVTDTQYF

length: 14
D: TRBD1
V: TRBV7-8
J: TRBJ2-7
size: -
DNA: TGTGCCAGCAGCCCAAACAGGGGCGTCTACGAGCAGTACTTC
CDR3: CASSPNRGVYEQYF